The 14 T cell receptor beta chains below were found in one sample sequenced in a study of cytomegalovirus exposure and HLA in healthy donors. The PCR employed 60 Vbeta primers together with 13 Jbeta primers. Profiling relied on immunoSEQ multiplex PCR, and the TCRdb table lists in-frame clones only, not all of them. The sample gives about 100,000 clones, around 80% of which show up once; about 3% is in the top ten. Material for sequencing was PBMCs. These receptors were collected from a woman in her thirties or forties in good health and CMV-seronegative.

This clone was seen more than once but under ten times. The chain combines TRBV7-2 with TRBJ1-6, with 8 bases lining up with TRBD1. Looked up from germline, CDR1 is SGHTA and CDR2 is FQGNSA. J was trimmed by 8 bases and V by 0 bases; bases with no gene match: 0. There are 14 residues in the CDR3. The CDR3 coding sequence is TGTGCCAGCAGCTTAGCACAGGGGGATTCACCCCTCCACTTT. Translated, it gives CASSLAQGDSPLHF.

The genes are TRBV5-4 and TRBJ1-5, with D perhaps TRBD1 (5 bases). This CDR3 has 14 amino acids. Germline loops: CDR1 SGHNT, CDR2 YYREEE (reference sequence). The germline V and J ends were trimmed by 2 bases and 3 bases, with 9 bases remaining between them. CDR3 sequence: CASSLKGDNQPQHF. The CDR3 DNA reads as TGTGCCAGCAGCTTAAAAGGGGACAATCAGCCCCAGCATTTT.

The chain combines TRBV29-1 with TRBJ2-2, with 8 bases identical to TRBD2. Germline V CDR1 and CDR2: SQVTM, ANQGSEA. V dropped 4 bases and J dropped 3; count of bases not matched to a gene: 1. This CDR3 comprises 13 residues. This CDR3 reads CSVAGGDTGELFF. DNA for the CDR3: TGCAGCGTTGCGGGGGGGGACACCGGGGAGCTGTTTTTT.

The CDR3, as DNA: TGCAGCGTTGGTTTGGAGTATGGCTACACCTTC. Its translation: CSVGLEYGYTF. This sequence joins TRBV29-1 and TRBJ1-2; D is ambiguous. This CDR3 is built from 11 residues. Trimming left V 4 bases short and J 5 bases short, with 8 bases between. Looked up from germline, CDR1 is SQVTM and CDR2 is ANQGSEA.

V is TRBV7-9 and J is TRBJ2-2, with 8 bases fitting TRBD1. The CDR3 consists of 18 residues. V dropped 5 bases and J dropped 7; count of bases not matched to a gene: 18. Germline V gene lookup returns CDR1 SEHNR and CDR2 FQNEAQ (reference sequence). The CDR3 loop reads CASSVGNPGQAWSGELFF. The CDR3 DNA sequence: TGTGCCAGCAGCGTAGGGAATCCGGGACAGGCCTGGAGCGGGGAGCTGTTTTTT.

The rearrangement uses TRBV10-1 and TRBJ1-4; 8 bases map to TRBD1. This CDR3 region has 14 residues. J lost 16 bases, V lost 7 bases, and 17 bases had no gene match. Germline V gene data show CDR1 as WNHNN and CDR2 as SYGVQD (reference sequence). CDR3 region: CASKLGSRDRIRFF. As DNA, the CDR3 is TGCGCCAGCAAGTTGGGCAGTCGGGACAGGATACGGTTTTTT.

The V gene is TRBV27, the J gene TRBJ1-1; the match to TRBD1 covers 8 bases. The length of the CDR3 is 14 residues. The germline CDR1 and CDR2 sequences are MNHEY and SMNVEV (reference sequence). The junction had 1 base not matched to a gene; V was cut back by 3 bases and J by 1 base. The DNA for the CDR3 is TGTGCCAGCAGTTTTCAGGGGGCGAACACTGAAGCTTTCTTT. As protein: CASSFQGANTEAFF.

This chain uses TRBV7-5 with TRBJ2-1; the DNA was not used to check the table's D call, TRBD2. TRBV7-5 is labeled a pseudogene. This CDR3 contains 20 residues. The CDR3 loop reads CARSLPPGLAGDGSYNEQFF. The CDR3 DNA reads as TGTGCCAGAAGCCTCCCGCCGGGACTAGCGGGAGATGGATCCTACAATGAGCAGTTCTTC.

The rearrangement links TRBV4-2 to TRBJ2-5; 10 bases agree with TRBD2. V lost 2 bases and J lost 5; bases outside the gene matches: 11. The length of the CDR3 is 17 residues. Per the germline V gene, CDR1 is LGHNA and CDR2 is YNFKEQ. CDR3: CASSQRLAGVRGETQYF. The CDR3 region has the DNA TGTGCCAGCAGCCAACGTCTAGCGGGAGTTAGGGGGGAGACCCAGTACTTC.

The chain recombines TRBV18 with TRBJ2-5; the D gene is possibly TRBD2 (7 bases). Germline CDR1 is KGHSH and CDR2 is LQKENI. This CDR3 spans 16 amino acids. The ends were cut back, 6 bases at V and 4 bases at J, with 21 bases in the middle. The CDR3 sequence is CASSQLRGASTETQYF. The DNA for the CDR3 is TGTGCCAGCTCCCAACTTCGGGGGGCGTCGACAGAGACCCAGTACTTC.

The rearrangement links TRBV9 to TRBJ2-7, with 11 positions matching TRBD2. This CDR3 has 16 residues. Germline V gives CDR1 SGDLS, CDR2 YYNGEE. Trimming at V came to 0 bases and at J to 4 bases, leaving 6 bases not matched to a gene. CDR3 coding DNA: TGTGCCAGCAGCGTAGGGACTAGCGGGTTAGGGTACGAGCAGTACTTC. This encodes CASSVGTSGLGYEQYF.

The CDR3, as DNA: TGTGCCAGCAGTTTAAGGAGGGATACCGGTACGCAGTATTTT. It is translated as CASSLRRDTGTQYF. The chain is built from TRBV28 and TRBJ2-3; D is possibly TRBD2 (6 bases). The V end was cut by 2 bases, the J end by 8 bases, with 14 bases between. CDR1 and CDR2 from the germline V gene are MDHEN and SYDVKM. This CDR3 contains 14 residues.

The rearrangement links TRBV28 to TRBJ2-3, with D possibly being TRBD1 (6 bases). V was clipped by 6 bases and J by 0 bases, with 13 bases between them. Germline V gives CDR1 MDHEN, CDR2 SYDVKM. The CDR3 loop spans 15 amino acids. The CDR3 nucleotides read TGTGCCAGCAGCCCCCGTGGGGGCAGCACAGATACGCAGTATTTT. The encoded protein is CASSPRGGSTDTQYF.

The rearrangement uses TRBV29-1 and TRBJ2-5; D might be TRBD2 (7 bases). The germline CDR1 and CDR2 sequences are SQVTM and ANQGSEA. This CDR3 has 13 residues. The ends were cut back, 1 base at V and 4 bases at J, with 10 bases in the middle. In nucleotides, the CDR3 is TGCAGCGTTGAAGGGGGGGGCGGAGAGACCCAGTACTTC. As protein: CSVEGGGGETQYF.